Following are 23 T cell receptor beta chains from one sample sequenced in a study of immune evolution from preneoplasia to lung adenocarcinoma. The protocol was immunoSEQ multiplex PCR, while the TCRdb copy is restricted to in-frame clones and leaves out a portion. The sample yields under 3,500 clones, around three quarters seen once. The material sequenced was FFPE adjacent normal lung tissue. Receptor source: a donor older than 65 with lung adenocarcinoma.

This clone has just one count. This sequence joins TRBV28 and TRBJ2-5; TRBD1 is a possible D gene (5 bases). The CDR3 contains 14 residues. V lost 6 bases to trimming and J lost 5 bases, with 16 bases between them. Germline CDR1 MDHEN, CDR2 SYDVKM. In DNA, the CDR3 is TGTGCCAGCAGCCCCGAACAGGACGGGGAGACCCAGTACTTC. It yields the protein CASSPEQDGETQYF.

The chain employs TRBV18 and TRBJ1-2; 7 nucleotides align to TRBD1. Trimming at V came to 3 bases and at J to 7 bases, leaving 14 bases not matched to a gene. The CDR3 is 16 residues long. Germline V gene sequence: CDR1 KGHSH, CDR2 LQKENI. DNA of the CDR3: TGTGCCAGCTCACCCTCACTGGGCCTCAGGGGGACTGGCTACACCTTC. This encodes CASSPSLGLRGTGYTF.

Turning to this clone: At the DNA level, this CDR3 is encoded by other sequences in the same sample as well. For the CDR3, the DNA is TGTGCCAGCAGCTTAGGCCAGGCGAACACTGAAGCTTTCTTT. Protein sequence: CASSLGQANTEAFF. The chain combines TRBV11-3 with TRBJ1-1, with D hard to call. Per the germline V gene, CDR1 is SGHNT and CDR2 is YENEEA. The CDR3 is made up of 14 amino acids. The V end lost 1 base, the J end lost 1 base, and 7 bases lay between the germline ends.

The chain joins TRBV11-2 to TRBJ2-7; 8 positions agree with TRBD2. The CDR3 runs 17 residues. V trimming: 4 bases; J trimming: 0 bases; junction bases outside the gene matches: 11. CDR1 is SGHAT and CDR2 is FQNNGV in the germline V gene. Here the CDR3 DNA reads TGTGCCAGCAGCTCGGTCGAGACTAGCGAAAGCTCCTACGAGCAGTACTTC. It is translated as CASSSVETSESSYEQYF.

The J gene is TRBJ2-5, the V gene TRBV14; maybe TRBD2 (7 bases). V was cut by 1 base and J by 2 bases, with 29 bases left in between. The CDR3 covers 21 residues. Germline CDR1 and CDR2: SGHDN and FVKESK. DNA for the CDR3: TGTGCCAGCAGCCAAGTGAGGACGCCCGGGCGGGGGCATGACCTACAAGAGACCCAGTACTTC. Translated, it gives CASSQVRTPGRGHDLQETQYF.

V and J are TRBV7-9 and TRBJ2-7; D gene ambiguous. The germline CDR1 and CDR2 sequences are SEHNR and FQNEAQ (reference sequence). This CDR3 is 11 amino acids long. Trimming left V 8 bases short and J 6 bases short, with 11 bases between. The CDR3 region has the DNA TGTGCCAGCGCCGAAACCTCCGAGCAGTACTTC. Encoded protein: CASAETSEQYF. Supplemented by reference TRBV7-9 and TRBJ2-7, the full variable domain reads DTGVSQNPRHKITKRGQNVTFRCDPISEHNRLYWYRQTLGQGPEFLTYFQNEAQLEKSRLLSDRFSAERPKGSFSTLEIQRTEQGDSAMYLCASAETSEQYFGPGTRLTVT.

The chain couples TRBV7-6 to TRBJ2-5; D is tentatively TRBD1 or TRBD2 (5 bases each). Trimming left V 6 bases short and J 2 bases short, with 16 bases between. This CDR3 has 15 amino acids. CDR1 is SGHVS and CDR2 is FNYEAQ in the germline V gene. This CDR3 is CASSYGQGVQETQYF. In DNA, the CDR3 is TGTGCCAGCAGTTACGGGCAGGGAGTACAAGAGACCCAGTACTTC.

The chain joins TRBV18 to TRBJ2-7, with 14 bases fitting TRBD2. The CDR3 has 18 residues. CDR1 is KGHSH, CDR2 LQKENI, per germline. The V segment lost 2 bases and the J segment 6 bases; nucleotides outside the gene matches: 12. The CDR3 reads CASSPIGTSGSQAGEQYF. The CDR3 DNA is TGTGCCAGCTCACCAATCGGGACTAGCGGGAGTCAGGCGGGCGAGCAGTACTTC. The whole variable domain, remainder taken from reference TRBV18 and TRBJ2-7, is NAGVMQNPRHLVRRRGQEARLRCSPMKGHSHVYWYRQLPEEGLKFMVYLQKENIIDESGMPKERFSAEFPKEGPSILRIQQVVRGDSAAYFCASSPIGTSGSQAGEQYFGPGTRLTVT.

The rearrangement uses TRBV12-5 and TRBJ2-6; D may be TRBD1 or TRBD2 (5 bases each). Germline V lookup: CDR1 LGHNT, CDR2 FRNRAP. V was pared by 3 bases and J by 1 base, with 7 bases between. CDR3 length: 15 residues. The chain's CDR3 is CASGFWGSGANVLTF. CDR3 nucleotides: TGTGCTAGTGGTTTTTGGGGGTCTGGGGCCAACGTCCTGACTTTC.

The chain links TRBV11-2 to TRBJ1-5; perhaps TRBD1 as D (5 bases). The germline V gene encodes CDR1 SGHAT and CDR2 FQNNGV. The CDR3 contains 15 residues. Trimming cost V 3 bases and J 4 bases, with 13 bases left between them. The CDR3 spells CASSFGVGENQPQHF. The CDR3 bases are TGTGCCAGCAGCTTCGGGGTGGGGGAGAATCAGCCCCAGCATTTT.

The V call is TRBV2, the J call TRBJ1-3, with D unclear. The CDR3 extends over 17 amino acids. Trimming left V 0 bases short and J 0 bases short, with 12 bases between. In germline, CDR1 is SNHLY, CDR2 FYNNEI. CDR3 DNA sequence: TGTGCCAGCAGTGAAGCGCTTAAGGACCCCTCTGGAAACACCATATATTTT. Protein sequence: CASSEALKDPSGNTIYF.

CDR3 DNA sequence: TGTGCCAGCAGTGGAATAGGACAGAATGAAAAACTGTTTTTT. Translation gives CASSGIGQNEKLFF. The genes are TRBV6-1 and TRBJ1-4; maybe TRBD1 (6 bases). The germline V gene has CDR1 MNHNS and CDR2 SASEGT. This CDR3 spans 14 amino acids. V gave up 4 bases and J gave up 5 bases, with 11 bases separating them.

This chain uses TRBV4-2 with TRBJ2-1; perhaps TRBD1 as D (6 bases). Trimming left V 1 base short and J 8 bases short, with 18 bases between. This CDR3 has 16 residues. From germline, CDR1 is LGHNA and CDR2 YNFKEQ. The CDR3 DNA reads TGTGCCAGCAGCCAAGGGACGACAGGCTTTAGCTATGAGCAGTTCTTC. This sequence encodes CASSQGTTGFSYEQFF.

This chain uses TRBV7-3 with TRBJ2-5; 9 bases line up with TRBD2. V lost 1 base to trimming and J lost 7 bases; unmatched junction nucleotides: 10. The CDR3 is 16 residues long. Looked up from germline, CDR1 is SGHTA and CDR2 is FQGTGA. This chain's CDR3 is CASSLMVSGSLVTQYF. CDR3 in DNA: TGTGCCAGCAGCTTAATGGTTAGCGGGAGTTTAGTGACCCAGTACTTC.

DNA of the CDR3: TGTGCCGTTCTGAGGCGGGAGGCAGATACGCAGTATTTT. This sequence encodes CAVLRREADTQYF. The chain links TRBV30 to TRBJ2-3, with 8 positions matching TRBD2. Germline assignment: CDR1 GTSNPN and CDR2 SVGIG (reference sequence). The V and J ends lost 8 bases and 4 bases, in that order; junction bases with no gene match: 8. CDR3 size: 13 residues.

The chain combines TRBV4-1 with TRBJ2-7; D is perhaps TRBD1 (6 bases). V was trimmed by 0 bases and J by 3 bases, leaving 12 bases between them. Germline V gene lookup returns CDR1 MGHRA and CDR2 YSYEKL. CDR3 length equals 15 residues. CDR3 protein: CASSQDLRGLYEQYF. The CDR3 DNA follows: TGCGCCAGCAGCCAAGATCTCAGGGGCCTCTACGAGCAGTACTTC.

The chain couples TRBV27 to TRBJ2-2; D call uncertain. Germline V CDR1 and CDR2: MNHEY, SMNVEV (reference sequence). This CDR3 region has 12 residues. The ends were cut back, 3 bases at V and 7 bases at J, with 6 bases in the middle. CDR3 sequence reads: CASSLLRGELFF. The CDR3 region has the DNA TGTGCCAGCAGTTTGTTACGCGGGGAGCTGTTTTTT.

The chain links TRBV5-1 to TRBJ2-1; 8 bases fit TRBD1. The junction had 9 bases not matched to a gene; V was cut back by 4 bases and J by 6 bases. The CDR3 covers 15 residues. Germline assignment: CDR1 SGHRS and CDR2 YFSETQ. CDR3 residues: CASSTGQGSVNEQFF. CDR3 in DNA: TGCGCCAGCAGCACCGGACAGGGATCCGTCAATGAGCAGTTCTTC.

The V call is TRBV4-2, the J call TRBJ2-7, with D possibly being TRBD1 (6 bases). The CDR3 has 13 amino acids. V lost 3 bases to trimming and J lost 12 bases, with 18 bases between them. In germline, CDR1 is LGHNA, CDR2 YNFKEQ. CDR3 DNA sequence: TGTGCCAGCAGCCAGGTTTCAGGACAGCTAATGTACTTC. It yields the protein CASSQVSGQLMYF.

The rearrangement links TRBV11-3 to TRBJ2-7; D is tentatively TRBD1 or TRBD2 (5 bases each). Deletions cut 3 bases from V and 7 bases from J, with 10 bases between. The CDR3 is 12 residues long. Germline assignment: CDR1 SGHNT and CDR2 YENEEA. This CDR3 reads CASSLGVREQYF. The CDR3 nucleotides are TGTGCCAGCAGCTTGGGGGTGCGGGAGCAGTACTTC.

This sequence joins TRBV5-6 and TRBJ2-3; TRBD2 matches at 7 bases. This CDR3 comprises 15 residues. With 0 bases clipped from V and 0 bases from J, the junction kept 1 base outside the gene matches. Germline-derived CDR1 and CDR2 are SGHDT and YYEEEE. Here the CDR3 DNA reads TGTGCCAGCAGCTTGGGGGAGGGGAGCACAGATACGCAGTATTTT. Amino acid sequence: CASSLGEGSTDTQYF.

This clone was detected only once. This chain links TRBV7-2 with TRBJ2-1; 11 positions match TRBD2. This CDR3 is built from 15 residues. Germline V gene lookup returns CDR1 SGHTA and CDR2 FQGNSA. V lost 6 bases, J lost 3 bases, and 4 bases stayed unmatched. The CDR3 nucleotides read TGTGCCAGCAGTTCAACTAGCGGGAGCTACAATGAGCAGTTCTTC. Protein product: CASSSTSGSYNEQFF.

This clone was recorded a few times. The V gene is TRBV11-2, the J gene TRBJ2-7; D is unclear. This CDR3 region has 15 residues. V lost 8 bases to trimming and J lost 4 bases, with 21 bases between them. CDR1 and CDR2 from the germline V gene are SGHAT and FQNNGV. As DNA, the CDR3 is TGTGCCAGCGGCGGCGGTACGGGCCGAACTTACGAGCAGTACTTC. Translated, it gives CASGGGTGRTYEQYF.